Following are 2 T cell receptor beta chains from one sample sequenced in a study of human T cells and chemical hapten exposure (dated by TCRdb to 2020 to 2023). This specimen's time point label, interpreted: patch test 1, 2 weeks after DPC sensitization. The intended sense of this specimen's treatment or condition label: therapeutic diphenylcyclopropenone sensitization with weekly scalp DPC. Library preparation used RACE. Sequencing was performed on a NextSeq 500. TCRdb took the public reads, trimmed them with fastp at Q25, ran MiXCR for clone calling and kept in-frame beta chains. One record per CDR3 amino acid sequence lists the most common genes and DNA. The sample table lists about 380,000 distinct CDR3 sequences, around 5% of them with a count of one. About 2.2% of the sample comes from the top ten. Sequenced material: whole blood, taken in connection with sensitization to the hapten diphenylcyclopropenone (DPC). All receptors derive from a woman between 50 and 59 years old with alopecia areata. Some clones in this sample may be carry-over from other donors' samples.

This clonotype was seen many times. The CDR3 sequence is CASSYGPAEEKLFF. The CDR3, as DNA: TGTGCCAGCAGCTATGGACCCGCGGAAGAAAAACTGTTTTTT. This chain uses TRBV9 with TRBJ1-4; D is ambiguous. CDR1 and CDR2 (germline): SGDLS, YYNGEE. Trimming took 4 bases from V and 8 from J, leaving 15 bases between them. The CDR3 length is 14 residues.

This clonotype was counted at least ten times. This chain links TRBV6-5 with TRBJ2-1, with 14 bases fitting TRBD2. Trimming at V came to 5 bases and at J to 10 bases, leaving 4 bases not matched to a gene. The CDR3 has 14 amino acids. CDR1 is MNHEY and CDR2 is SVGAGI in the germline V gene. CDR3 loop: CASSPGLAGVEQFF. The CDR3 nucleotides read TGTGCCAGCAGTCCGGGACTAGCGGGAGTCGAGCAGTTCTTC.